The T cell receptor (beta chain) described here comes from a study of PD-1 blockade in classical Hodgkin lymphoma. Study results and limitations: It was CD4+ TCR diversity, not CD8+, that rose significantly by C4D1. Reports indicated that newly diagnosed patients had lower baseline TCR diversity than healthy donors did. Baseline diversity resembling that of newly diagnosed patients was seen in complete responders. Sources of repertoire differences remain undefined, possibly disease activity or prior therapy.

Note on this clone: The antigen remains unidentified.

Exposure to brentuximab vedotin varied, and each patient had relapsed following autologous stem cell transplantation. Investigators obtained CD8+ T cells from thawed PBMCs by magnetic negative selection. J lost 1 base, V lost 5 bases, and 6 bases had no gene match. This CDR3 comprises 16 residues. Looked up from germline, CDR1 is SGHTA and CDR2 is FQGNSA. Measured with immunoSEQ multiplex PCR; TCRdb has only the in-frame clones, and not every one. The table shows fewer than 15,000 clones, with under 85% occurring only once. Source: CD8+ T cells from blood, taken at baseline. The gene calls are TRBV7-2 and TRBJ2-7; 12 positions agree with TRBD2. This receptor was taken from a human donor with classical Hodgkin lymphoma. The CDR3 reads CASSIPTSGGSYEQYF. CDR3 coding DNA: TGTGCCAGCAGCATACCGACTAGCGGGGGATCCTACGAGCAGTACTTC.